This record looks at one T cell receptor (beta chain) sequence and its context. Its target is unknown. Reverse transcription of about 0.45 to 1 ug RNA used random hexamers. MiXCR, run by TCRdb on the immunoSEQ multiplex PCR reads, gives a single entry per CDR3 protein. This repertoire shows tens of thousands of distinct CDR3 sequences, approximately 96% found once; its top ten account for more than 0.35%. Germline values: CDR1 SGHRS, CDR2 YFSETQ. The V and J ends lost 1 base and 1 base respectively, with 5 bases between them. CDR3 length: 13 residues. These data come from a study of CD8 T cells in Susac syndrome. Study context: Within the sequenced Susac syndrome patient group, 5 or 6 exhibited active disease and about 8 were in remission. Findings and caveats of the study: In total CD8+ repertoires, around 16 Susac-specific public clones were found, and in CD8+ TEMRA repertoires, about 5 were found. Maximal CD8+ clonal expansion in Susac was observed within TEMRA cells and among active patients.

The receptor comes from a human donor with Susac syndrome. The chain joins TRBV5-1 to TRBJ1-1; D is undetermined. The sample consisted of CD8+ T cells from PBMCs. In nucleotides, the CDR3 is TGCGCCAGCAGCTTGTGGGAGAACACTGAAGCTTTCTTT. Translating it yields CASSLWENTEAFF.